One TCR beta chain is described in this entry. The CDR3 runs to 15 residues. Trimming took 8 bases from V and 2 from J, leaving 13 bases between them. Germline-derived CDR1 and CDR2 are KGHSH and LQKENI. RNA in amounts of roughly 0.5 to 1 ug was reverse transcribed with random hexamers. In TCRdb, the immunoSEQ multiplex PCR reads were re-called with MiXCR into one record per CDR3 protein. The top ten hold 0.093% of the sample, which has 200,000 or so distinct CDR3 sequences, 90% to 95% seen once. This sample was included in a study of CD8 T cells in Susac syndrome. This receptor was identified in a human donor with multiple sclerosis. The V and J genes are TRBV18 and TRBJ2-6; a possible D gene is TRBD2 (6 bases). The specimen sequenced was CD4+ T cells from PBMCs. CDR3 sequence reads: CASADGGAGANVLTF. The CDR3 DNA sequence: TGTGCCAGCGCAGACGGGGGTGCTGGGGCCAACGTCCTGACTTTC. The full variable domain, in which reference TRBV18 and TRBJ2-6 provide the parts outside the CDR3, is NAGVMQNPRHLVRRRGQEARLRCSPMKGHSHVYWYRQLPEEGLKFMVYLQKENIIDESGMPKERFSAEFPKEGPSILRIQQVVRGDSAAYFCASADGGAGANVLTFGAGSRLTVL.